Following are 20 T cell receptor beta chains from one sample sequenced in a study of T-cell reconstitution after alpha-beta-depleted transplantation in children. Molecular barcoding with unique molecular identifiers was used for the TCRbeta library. A single record per CDR3 protein comes from TCRdb applying MiXCR to the PCR reads. The table shows roughly 280,000 distinct CDR3 sequences, with 9.5% to 13% occurring only once. Sequenced here: peripheral blood, sampled 180 days after TCRalphabeta/CD19-depleted stem cell transplant. All receptors come from a male patient between 2 and 15 years old who had a stem cell transplant for chronic granulomatous disease, so the T cells may come from the graft donor.

This clonotype was seen ten or more times. This chain links TRBV12-3 or TRBV12-4 with TRBJ2-2; D may be TRBD2 (6 bases). The V end lost 3 bases, the J end lost 1 base, and 6 bases lay between the germline ends. This CDR3 is built from 14 residues. CDR3 nucleotides: TGTGCCAGCAGTTTCGGGGGGAACACCGGGGAGCTGTTTTTT. This encodes CASSFGGNTGELFF.

This clonotype came up many times. The genes are TRBV28 and TRBJ2-2, with D tentatively TRBD2 (5 bases). The germline V gene has CDR1 MDHEN and CDR2 SYDVKM. V was cut by 2 bases and J by 3 bases, with 13 bases left in between. This CDR3 has 16 amino acids. The CDR3 nucleotides read TGTGCCAGCAGTTTACCGTTGGACTCCTACACCGGGGAGCTGTTTTTT. Translating gives CASSLPLDSYTGELFF. Full variable domain (remainder filled in from reference TRBV28 and TRBJ2-2): DVKVTQSSRYLVKRTGEKVFLECVQDMDHENMFWYRQDPGLGLRLIYFSYDVKMKEKGDIPEGYSVSREKKERFSLILESASTNQTSMYLCASSLPLDSYTGELFFGEGSRLTVL.

V usage is TRBV20-1 and J usage is TRBJ2-1, with D perhaps being TRBD1 or TRBD2 (6 bases each). V lost 4 bases and J lost 6, with 16 bases in between. The CDR3 consists of 14 residues. Germline CDR1 is DFQATT and CDR2 is SNEGSKA (reference sequence). The CDR3 DNA reads as TGCAGTGCTATACATGTCGAGGGGGGCAATGAGCAGTTCTTC. As protein: CSAIHVEGGNEQFF.

This clonotype was detected many times. V usage is TRBV7-9 and J usage is TRBJ2-1, with 8 bases that match TRBD2. The J segment lost 5 bases and the V segment lost 3 bases, leaving 6 bases of the junction unmatched. The CDR3 has 15 residues. CDR1 is SEHNR, CDR2 FQNEAQ, per germline (reference sequence). The CDR3 sequence is CASSLGTGGNNEQFF. The CDR3 coding sequence is TGTGCCAGCAGCTTGGGAACGGGAGGGAACAATGAGCAGTTCTTC. Filled out from reference TRBV7-9 and TRBJ2-1, the complete variable domain reads DTGVSQNPRHKITKRGQNVTFRCDPISEHNRLYWYRQTLGQGPEFLTYFQNEAQLEKSRLLSDRFSAERPKGSFSTLEIQRTEQGDSAMYLCASSLGTGGNNEQFFGPGTRLTVL.

This chain connects TRBV5-3 to TRBJ2-7; unclear D gene. TRBV5-3 is an open reading frame whose function is uncertain. Trimming cost V 0 bases and J 3 bases, with 10 bases left between them. The CDR3 runs to 14 residues. The CDR3 is CARSLVGYLYEQYF. DNA of the CDR3: TGTGCCAGAAGCTTGGTCGGCTACCTCTACGAGCAGTACTTC.

In the case of this clonotype: This may be a read error, as it is one base from a much larger clone. The CDR3 coding sequence is TGTGCCAGCAACCGGGGACAGGCGTTATTCGGCTACACCTTC. Protein product: CASNRGQALFGYTF. The chain employs TRBV3-1 and TRBJ1-2; the match to TRBD1 covers 8 bases. This CDR3 has 14 amino acids. The germline V gene encodes CDR1 LGHDT and CDR2 YNNKEL (reference sequence). The trim removed 7 bases at V and 8 bases at J, leaving 12 bases unmatched. Combining the CDR3 with reference TRBV3-1 and TRBJ1-2 gives the whole variable domain DTAVSQTPKYLVTQMGNDKSIKCEQNLGHDTMYWYKQDSKKFLKIMFSYNNKELIINETVPNRFSPKSPDKAHLNLHINSLELGDSAVYFCASNRGQALFGYTFGSGTRLTVV.

This clonotype was observed at least ten times. CDR3 protein: CASSYTDYMNTEAFF. Here the CDR3 DNA reads TGTGCCAGCAGTTACACAGATTACATGAACACTGAAGCTTTCTTT. This chain connects TRBV6-5 to TRBJ1-1, with unresolved D. The CDR3 has 15 amino acids. The germline gives CDR1 MNHEY, CDR2 SVGAGI. V was pared by 2 bases and J by 0 bases, with 10 bases between.

The table lists this clonotype with many counts. This chain uses TRBV15 with TRBJ2-7; no clear D gene. Germline V gives CDR1 LNHNV, CDR2 YYDKDF (reference sequence). V was trimmed by 5 bases and J by 6 bases, leaving 11 bases between them. The CDR3 covers 12 residues. The CDR3 coding sequence is TGTGCCACCAGCTCCCCGGGTTTCGAGCAGTACTTC. Encoded protein: CATSSPGFEQYF.

This clonotype was detected ten times or more. The chain has TRBV7-2 and TRBJ2-1, with D maybe TRBD2 (5 bases). Trimming removed 5 bases from V and 4 bases from J, with 9 bases in between. Germline CDR1 reads SGHTA; CDR2 reads FQGNSA. CDR3 length: 13 amino acids. This CDR3 reads CASSRGIYNEQFF. Here the CDR3 DNA reads TGTGCCAGCAGCCGAGGGATATACAATGAGCAGTTCTTC. The variable domain in full, with the rest retrieved from reference TRBV7-2 and TRBJ2-1, is GAGVSQSPSNKVTEKGKDVELRCDPISGHTALYWYRQSLGQGLEFLIYFQGNSAPDKSGLPSDRFSAERTGGSVSTLTIQRTQQEDSAVYLCASSRGIYNEQFFGPGTRLTVL.

About this clonotype: It may be a read error: a sequence one base away is much more abundant. The genes are TRBV5-1 and TRBJ2-7; D unresolved. V lost 0 bases and J lost 7, with 14 bases in between. This CDR3 region has 14 residues. Germline lookup yields CDR1 SGHRS and CDR2 YFSETQ. CDR3 DNA: TGCGCCAGCAGCTTGGAGTCTGGTGTACAAGAGCAGTACTTC. As protein: CASSLESGVQEQYF.

On this clonotype itself: One base away lies a much larger clone, so this may be a sequencing read error. V is TRBV7-8 and J is TRBJ2-1; 8 bases match TRBD2. The assigned J gene may be wrong: the sequence end matches TRBJ2-7 better. Germline V CDR1 and CDR2: SGHVS, FQNEAQ. The CDR3 contains 15 residues. CDR3 coding DNA: TGTGCCAGCAGCTTAACGGGGGGGAAGGACAATGAGCAGTACTTC. Translating gives CASSLTGGKDNEQYF.

The sample holds many counts of this clonotype. This chain joins TRBV27 and TRBJ2-7; D is undetermined. The CDR3 extends over 12 amino acids. V lost 3 bases to trimming and J lost 1 base, with 4 bases between them. Per germline, CDR1 MNHEY and CDR2 SMNVEV (reference sequence). CDR3 amino acids: CASSFVSYEQYF. The CDR3 nucleotides read TGTGCCAGCAGTTTTGTGTCCTACGAGCAGTACTTC.

The V call is TRBV18, the J call TRBJ2-7; perhaps TRBD1 as D (6 bases). The length of the CDR3 is 14 residues. Trimming took 3 bases from V and 4 from J, leaving 13 bases between them. The germline gives CDR1 KGHSH, CDR2 LQKENI. This chain's CDR3 is CASSPQGITYEQYF. DNA for the CDR3: TGTGCCAGCTCACCGCAGGGGATCACGTACGAGCAGTACTTC.

Turning to this clonotype: Possible read error: a much larger clone is one base away. The rearrangement joins TRBV4-2 to TRBJ1-4; TRBD1 aligns across 10 bases. V lost 5 bases, J lost 0 bases, and 12 bases stayed unmatched. This CDR3 is 19 amino acids long. The V gene's germline CDR1 is LGHNA and CDR2 YNFKEQ. The CDR3 is CASSAWTGGIRATNEKLFF. The CDR3 coding sequence is TGTGCCAGCAGCGCGTGGACAGGGGGTATTAGGGCAACTAATGAAAAACTGTTTTTT.

As concerns this clonotype: With a much larger clone just one base away, this may be a read error. The chain combines TRBV7-6 with TRBJ2-7; 10 nucleotides agree with TRBD2. From germline, CDR1 is SGHVS and CDR2 FNYEAQ. The V segment lost 5 bases and the J segment 9 bases; nucleotides outside the gene matches: 16. This CDR3 is built from 16 residues. CDR3 residues: CASSPLTKRGGLGQYF. CDR3 nucleotide sequence: TGTGCCAGCAGCCCCTTGACGAAGCGGGGGGGCCTAGGGCAGTACTTC.

There are many counts of this clonotype. The chain is built from TRBV7-6 and TRBJ1-1, with 9 bases aligning to TRBD1. CDR3 size: 14 residues. The junction had 8 bases not matched to a gene; V was cut back by 5 bases and J by 7 bases. Germline values: CDR1 SGHVS, CDR2 FNYEAQ. Written as DNA, the CDR3 is TGTGCCAGCAGCCCGGACCGGGACAGGGTTGAAGCTTTCTTT. Protein: CASSPDRDRVEAFF.

In this sample, this clonotype turned up many times. The rearrangement links TRBV28 to TRBJ2-7, with TRBD2 matching 8 bases. Germline trimming cut 2 bases from V and 3 bases from J; bases unmatched to any gene: 3. CDR1 and CDR2 (germline): MDHEN, SYDVKM. CDR3 length: 14 residues. CDR3 in amino acids: CASSLIAGRYEQYF. In DNA, the CDR3 is TGTGCCAGCAGTTTAATAGCGGGGCGCTACGAGCAGTACTTC.

Details on this clonotype: An end of the junction differs from the germline gene, which may be a read error. The rearrangement joins TRBV5-1 to TRBJ1-2, with 7 bases fitting TRBD1. The germline V gene has CDR1 SGHRS and CDR2 YFSETQ. This CDR3 comprises 14 residues. CDR3 amino acids: CASSMGQSLDGYPF. The DNA for the CDR3 is TGCGCCAGCAGCATGGGACAGTCGCTGGATGGCTACCCCTTC.

There are many counts of this clonotype. Here the CDR3 reads CAISGQASYEQYF. The CDR3 coding sequence is TGTGCCATCAGTGGACAGGCCTCCTACGAGCAGTACTTC. The genes are TRBV10-3 and TRBJ2-7; maybe TRBD1 (6 bases). The CDR3 length is 13 residues. Germline CDR1 reads ENHRY; CDR2 reads SYGVKD. V gave up 4 bases and J gave up 0 bases, with 7 bases separating them.

In this sample, this clonotype turned up many times. The chain has TRBV25-1 and TRBJ2-5; no reliable D call. The V gene's germline CDR1 is MGHDK and CDR2 SYGVNS. The CDR3 runs to 13 residues. Trimming shortened V by 7 bases and J by 3 bases, and 12 bases separated the two germline ends. The DNA of the CDR3 is TGTGCCAGCACCGGGCACGGCAAAGAGACCCAGTACTTC. It specifies CASTGHGKETQYF.